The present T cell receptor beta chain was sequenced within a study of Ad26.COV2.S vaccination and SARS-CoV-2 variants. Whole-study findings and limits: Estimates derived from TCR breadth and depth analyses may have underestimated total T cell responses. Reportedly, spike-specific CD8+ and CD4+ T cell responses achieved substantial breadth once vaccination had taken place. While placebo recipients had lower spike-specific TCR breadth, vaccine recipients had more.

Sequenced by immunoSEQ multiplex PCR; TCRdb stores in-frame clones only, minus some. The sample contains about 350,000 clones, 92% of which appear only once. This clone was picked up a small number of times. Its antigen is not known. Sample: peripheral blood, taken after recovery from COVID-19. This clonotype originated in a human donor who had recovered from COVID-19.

The CDR3 spells CASSFPTSQGNEQFF. CDR3 DNA sequence: TGTGCCAGCAGTTTCCCAACCTCCCAAGGAAATGAGCAGTTCTTC. The gene calls are TRBV27 and TRBJ2-1; D is unclear. Looked up from germline, CDR1 is MNHEY and CDR2 is SMNVEV (reference sequence). V lost 3 bases to trimming and J lost 7 bases, with 16 bases between them. The CDR3 has 15 amino acids.